What follows are 7 T cell receptor beta chains derived from one specimen sequenced in a study of OX40 agonist ivuxolimab in advanced cancers. The repertoire was sequenced with immunoSEQ multiplex PCR; TCRdb's copy has only in-frame clones and lacks some. The data contain tens of thousands of clones, roughly 89% of them singletons. This specimen was CD4+ or CD8+ T cells sorted from blood, taken in a trial of the OX40 agonist ivuxolimab. These TCRs come from an adult with an advanced solid tumor such as melanoma, head and neck, liver or kidney cancer.

The J gene is TRBJ1-1, the V gene TRBV18, with 7 bases aligning to TRBD1. CDR3 length equals 16 residues. Per germline, CDR1 KGHSH and CDR2 LQKENI. Losses at the gene ends were 3 bases for V and 2 bases for J; bases not matched to a gene: 9. CDR3 coding DNA: TGTGCCAGCTCACCTATGAACAGGGGACAAAACACTGAAGCTTTCTTT. It is translated as CASSPMNRGQNTEAFF.

The chain combines TRBV5-6 with TRBJ2-7, with D unresolved. Trimming pared 0 bases from V and 2 bases from J, leaving 9 bases between. The CDR3 consists of 14 residues. Per germline, CDR1 SGHDT and CDR2 YYEEEE. The CDR3: CASSLDRRTYEQYF. In DNA, the CDR3 is TGTGCCAGCAGCTTGGACAGAAGGACCTACGAGCAGTACTTC.

A word on this clone: The junction differs from germline at one of its ends, possibly a read error. The V call is TRBV7-7, the J call TRBJ2-1; 8 nucleotides agree with TRBD1. Germline V CDR1 and CDR2: SSHAT, FNYEAQ (reference sequence). This CDR3 has 13 residues. This CDR3 is CASSFDRGNEQFF. The CDR3 nucleotides read TGTGCTAGCAGCTTCGACAGGGGCAATGAGCAGTTCTTC.

There are a few counts of this clone. CDR3 bases: TGTGCCAGTAGTCGGACAGAAACCTACGAGCAGTACTTC. Translating gives CASSRTETYEQYF. The V and J genes are TRBV19 and TRBJ2-7; a weak D match, TRBD1 (6 bases). The germline V and J ends were trimmed by 5 bases and 2 bases, with 10 bases remaining between them. Per the germline V gene, CDR1 is LNHDA and CDR2 is SQIVND (reference sequence). The CDR3 consists of 13 residues.

This clone is a singleton in its sample. V gene TRBV28 combines with J gene TRBJ1-5; possibly TRBD1 for D (5 bases). The CDR3 runs 12 residues. Germline V lookup: CDR1 MDHEN, CDR2 SYDVKM. V was trimmed by 5 bases and J by 6 bases, leaving 8 bases between them. CDR3 coding DNA: TGTGCCAGCAGTCGGGGACTTCAGCCCCAGCATTTT. This codes for CASSRGLQPQHF.

This rearrangement joins TRBV2 to TRBJ1-2; no clear D. CDR1 is SNHLY, CDR2 FYNNEI, per germline. The CDR3 sequence is 13 residues long. Trimming cost V 4 bases and J 0 bases, with 6 bases left between them. CDR3 region: CASSVIANYGYTF. The DNA of the CDR3 is TGTGCCAGCAGTGTTATAGCTAACTATGGCTACACCTTC.

The V and J genes are TRBV29-1 and TRBJ2-1; 8 nucleotides line up with TRBD2. The CDR3 totals 15 residues. CDR1 is SQVTM and CDR2 is ANQGSEA in the germline V gene. V gave up 2 bases and J gave up 3 bases; unmatched junction bases: 6. The CDR3 nucleotides are TGCAGCGTTGAAAGAGTAGCGGGGAACTACAATGAGCAGTTCTTC. Translated, it gives CSVERVAGNYNEQFF.